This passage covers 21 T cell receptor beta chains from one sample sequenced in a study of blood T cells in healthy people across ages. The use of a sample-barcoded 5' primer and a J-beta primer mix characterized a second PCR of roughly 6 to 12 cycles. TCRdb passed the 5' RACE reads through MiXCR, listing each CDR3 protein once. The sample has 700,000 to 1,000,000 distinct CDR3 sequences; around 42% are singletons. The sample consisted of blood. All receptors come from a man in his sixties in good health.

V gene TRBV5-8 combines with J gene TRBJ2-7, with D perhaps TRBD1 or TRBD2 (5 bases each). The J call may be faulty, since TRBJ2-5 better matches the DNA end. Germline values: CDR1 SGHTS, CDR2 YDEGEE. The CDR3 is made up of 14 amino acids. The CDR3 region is CASSRWGRDETQYF. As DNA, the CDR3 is TGTGCCAGCAGCCGATGGGGCCGGGACGAGACCCAGTACTTC.

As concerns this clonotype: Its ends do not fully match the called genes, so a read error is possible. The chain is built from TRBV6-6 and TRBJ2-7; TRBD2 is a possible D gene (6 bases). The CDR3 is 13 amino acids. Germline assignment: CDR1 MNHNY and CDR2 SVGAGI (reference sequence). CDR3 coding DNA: TGTGCCAGCAGTTACCAGGAGGGAAACGAGCTGTACTTC. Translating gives CASSYQEGNELYF.

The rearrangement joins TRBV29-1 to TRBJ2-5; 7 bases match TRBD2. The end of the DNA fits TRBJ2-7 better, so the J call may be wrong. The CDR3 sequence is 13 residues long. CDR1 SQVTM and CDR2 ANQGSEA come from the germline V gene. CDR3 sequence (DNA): TGCAGCGTGACCCCTAGCGGAACGTACGAGCAGTACTTC. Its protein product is CSVTPSGTYEQYF.

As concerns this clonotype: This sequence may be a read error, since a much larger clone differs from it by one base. As DNA, the CDR3 is TGTGCCAGCAGTTGCTTGGGGAGCGAGCAGTACTTC. This encodes CASSCLGSEQYF. This chain connects TRBV6-2 or TRBV6-3 to TRBJ2-7, with D possibly being TRBD2 (5 bases). The V end was cut by 4 bases, the J end by 6 bases, with 10 bases between. The CDR3 runs to 12 residues. The germline CDR1 and CDR2 sequences are MNHEY and SVGEGT.

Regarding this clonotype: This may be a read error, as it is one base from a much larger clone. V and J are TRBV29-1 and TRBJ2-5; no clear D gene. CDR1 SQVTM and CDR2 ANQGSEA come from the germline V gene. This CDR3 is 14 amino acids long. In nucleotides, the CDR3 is TGCAGCGCTGAAGGCGGATGGTACCAAGAGACCCAGTACTTC. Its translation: CSAEGGWYQETQYF.

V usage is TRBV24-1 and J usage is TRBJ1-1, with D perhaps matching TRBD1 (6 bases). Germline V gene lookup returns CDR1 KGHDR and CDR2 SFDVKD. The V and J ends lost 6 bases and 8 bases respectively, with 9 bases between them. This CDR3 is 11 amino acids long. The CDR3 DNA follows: TGTGCCACCAGTTCTGGGACAGAAGCTTTCTTT. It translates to CATSSGTEAFF.

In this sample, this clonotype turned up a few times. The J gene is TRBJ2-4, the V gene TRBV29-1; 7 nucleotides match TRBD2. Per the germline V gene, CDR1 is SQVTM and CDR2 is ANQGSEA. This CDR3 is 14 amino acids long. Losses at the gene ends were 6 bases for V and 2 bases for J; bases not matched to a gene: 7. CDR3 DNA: TGCAGCGTCGGGACTATCGGGACCAAAAACATTCAGTACTTC. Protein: CSVGTIGTKNIQYF.

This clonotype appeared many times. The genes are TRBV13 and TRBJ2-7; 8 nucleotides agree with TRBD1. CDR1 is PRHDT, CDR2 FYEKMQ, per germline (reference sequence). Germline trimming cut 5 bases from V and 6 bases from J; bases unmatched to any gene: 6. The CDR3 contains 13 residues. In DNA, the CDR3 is TGTGCCAGCAGCACTGGACAGGGTCCCGAGCAGTACTTC. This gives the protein CASSTGQGPEQYF. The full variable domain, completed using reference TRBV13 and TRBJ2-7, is AAGVIQSPRHLIKEKRETATLKCYPIPRHDTVYWYQQGPGQDPQFLISFYEKMQSDKGSIPDRFSAQQFSDYHSELNMSSLELGDSALYFCASSTGQGPEQYFGPGTRLTVT.

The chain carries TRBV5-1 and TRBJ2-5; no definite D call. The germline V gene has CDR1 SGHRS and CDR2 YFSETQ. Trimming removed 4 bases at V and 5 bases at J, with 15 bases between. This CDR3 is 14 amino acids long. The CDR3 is CASSRSGLRETQYF. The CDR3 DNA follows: TGCGCCAGCAGCCGGTCGGGTTTACGGGAGACCCAGTACTTC.

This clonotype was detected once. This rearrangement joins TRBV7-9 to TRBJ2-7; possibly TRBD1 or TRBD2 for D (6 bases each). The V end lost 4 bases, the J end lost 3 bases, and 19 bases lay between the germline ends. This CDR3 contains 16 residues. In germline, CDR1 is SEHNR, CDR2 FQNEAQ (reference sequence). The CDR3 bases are TGTGCCAGCAGCTCGCCCACCGGGGGCGCCGGCTACGAGCAGTACTTC. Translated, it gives CASSSPTGGAGYEQYF.

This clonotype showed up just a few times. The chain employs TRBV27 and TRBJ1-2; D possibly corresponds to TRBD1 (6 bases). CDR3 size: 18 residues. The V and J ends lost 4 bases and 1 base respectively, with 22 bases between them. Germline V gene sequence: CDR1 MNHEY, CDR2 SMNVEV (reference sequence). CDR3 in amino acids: CASSSVTRGALDNYGYTF. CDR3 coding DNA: TGTGCCAGCAGTTCTGTGACCCGGGGGGCGCTCGATAACTATGGCTACACCTTC.

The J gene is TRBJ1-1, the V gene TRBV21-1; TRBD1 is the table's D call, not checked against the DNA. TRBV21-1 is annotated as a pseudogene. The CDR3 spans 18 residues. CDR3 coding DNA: TGTGCCAGCAGCAAAAAAAGGAGAAGAGGGGTTGGAAACACTGAAGCTTTCTTT. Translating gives CASSKKRRRGVGNTEAFF.

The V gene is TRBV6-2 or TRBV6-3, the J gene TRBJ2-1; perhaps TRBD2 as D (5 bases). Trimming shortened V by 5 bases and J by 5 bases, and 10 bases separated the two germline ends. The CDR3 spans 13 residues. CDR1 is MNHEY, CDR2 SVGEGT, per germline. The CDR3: CASSVRVNNEQFF. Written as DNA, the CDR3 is TGTGCCAGCAGTGTGAGGGTAAACAATGAGCAGTTCTTC.

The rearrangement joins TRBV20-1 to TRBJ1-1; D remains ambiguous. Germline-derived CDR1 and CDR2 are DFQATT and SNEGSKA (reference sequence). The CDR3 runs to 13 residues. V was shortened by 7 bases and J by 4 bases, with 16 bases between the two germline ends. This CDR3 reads CSVSKGDGTEAFF. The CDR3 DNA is TGCAGTGTTAGTAAGGGAGATGGCACTGAAGCTTTCTTT.

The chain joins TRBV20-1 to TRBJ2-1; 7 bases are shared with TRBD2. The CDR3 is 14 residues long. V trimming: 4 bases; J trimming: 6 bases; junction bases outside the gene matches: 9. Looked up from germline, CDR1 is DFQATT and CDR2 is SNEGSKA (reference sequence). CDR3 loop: CSAKDPGRRNEQFF. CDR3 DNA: TGCAGTGCTAAAGACCCCGGGAGGCGCAATGAGCAGTTCTTC.

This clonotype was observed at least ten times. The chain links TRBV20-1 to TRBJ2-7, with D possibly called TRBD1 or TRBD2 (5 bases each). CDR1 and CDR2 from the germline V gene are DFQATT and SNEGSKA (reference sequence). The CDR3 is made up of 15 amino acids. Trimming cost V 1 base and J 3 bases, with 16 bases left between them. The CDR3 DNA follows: TGCAGTGCTAGAGTTATTGGGACGGCGATCTACGAGCAGTACTTC. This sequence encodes CSARVIGTAIYEQYF.

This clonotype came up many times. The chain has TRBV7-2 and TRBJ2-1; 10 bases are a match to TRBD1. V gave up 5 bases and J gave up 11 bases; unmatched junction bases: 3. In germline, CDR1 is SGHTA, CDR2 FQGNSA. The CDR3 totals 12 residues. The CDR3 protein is CASSQDRGKQFF. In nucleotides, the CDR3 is TGTGCCAGCAGCCAGGACAGGGGGAAGCAGTTCTTC.

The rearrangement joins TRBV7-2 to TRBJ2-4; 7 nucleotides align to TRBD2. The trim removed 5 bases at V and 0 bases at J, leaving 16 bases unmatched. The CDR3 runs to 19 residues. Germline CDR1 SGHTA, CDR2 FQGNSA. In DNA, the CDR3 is TGTGCCAGCAGCCGGAACGTGTTCGAGGGGAGGGGAGCCAAAAACATTCAGTACTTC. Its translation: CASSRNVFEGRGAKNIQYF.

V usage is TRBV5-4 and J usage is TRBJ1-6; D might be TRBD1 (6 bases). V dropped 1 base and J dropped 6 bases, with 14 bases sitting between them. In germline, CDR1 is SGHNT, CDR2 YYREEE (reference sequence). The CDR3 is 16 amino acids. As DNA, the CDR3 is TGTGCCAGCAGCTTGAGGGGTATAGGGGGTAATTCACCCCTCCACTTT. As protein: CASSLRGIGGNSPLHF.

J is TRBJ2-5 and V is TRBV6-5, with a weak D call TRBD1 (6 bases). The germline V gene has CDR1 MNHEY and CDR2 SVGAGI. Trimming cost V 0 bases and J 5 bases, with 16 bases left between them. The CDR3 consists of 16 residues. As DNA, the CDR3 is TGTGCCAGCAGTTACTCAAGGACAGTATCCACTGAGACCCAGTACTTC. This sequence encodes CASSYSRTVSTETQYF.

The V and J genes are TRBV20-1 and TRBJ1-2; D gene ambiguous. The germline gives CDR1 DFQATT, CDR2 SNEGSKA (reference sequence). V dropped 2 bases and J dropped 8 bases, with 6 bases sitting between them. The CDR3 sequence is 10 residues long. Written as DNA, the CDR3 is TGCAGTGCTAGACTTCCCGGCTACACCTTC. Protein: CSARLPGYTF.